This is a list of T cell receptor beta chains from one sample in a study of T cell changes during pregnancy in multiple sclerosis. Sequencing used immunoSEQ multiplex PCR; TCRdb keeps in-frame clones, though not all of them. Of some 85,000 clones listed, more than 90% are singletons. The starting material was peripheral blood, obtained in the second trimester of pregnancy. The receptors were sampled from a female donor with multiple sclerosis, enrolled in a pregnancy study. Each CDR3 is given with its conserved first and last residue. D genes are given only for firm matches. The size of a clone is reported for some rows only, either as once, few or many, or as a class for expanded clones.

j_call clone_size v_call d_call cdr3_nt cdr3_aa
TRBJ2-7 NA TRBV15 NA TGTGCCACCAGCAGAGAACAGGGCGGCTACGAGCAGTACTTC CATSREQGGYEQYF
TRBJ2-5 once TRBV5-4 TRBD1 TGTGCCAGCAGCCCCCTGGACAGGGCCCAAGAGACCCAGTACTTC CASSPLDRAQETQYF
TRBJ2-1 NA TRBV2 TRBD2 TGTGCCAGCAGTGACCTCGGACTAGCGGGGAACAATGAGCAGTTCTTC CASSDLGLAGNNEQFF
TRBJ2-1 NA TRBV6-5 NA TGTGCCAGCAGTTACGGCAGATACAATGAGCAGTTCTTC CASSYGRYNEQFF
TRBJ2-7 NA TRBV6-5 NA TGTGCCAGCAGTTACTCGATCGGGACCTACGAGCAGTACTTC CASSYSIGTYEQYF
TRBJ1-2 NA TRBV29-1 NA TGCAGCGTTTATCAGGGCTATGGCTATGGCTACACCTTC CSVYQGYGYGYTF
TRBJ2-7 NA TRBV29-1 NA TGCAGCGTTGTAAAGTTCGAGGCCGAGCAGTACTTC CSVVKFEAEQYF
TRBJ1-5 few TRBV19 NA TGTGCCAGTAGTACCTTAAAGGCGGGGTCGGGGCAGCCCCAGCATTTT CASSTLKAGSGQPQHF
TRBJ2-1 once TRBV28 TRBD1 TGTGCCAGCAACCAGGGATTCGGGACAGGGTCCAATGAGCAGTTCTTC CASNQGFGTGSNEQFF
TRBJ2-1 NA TRBV18 TRBD1 TGTGCCAGCTCACCATACCAGGGGGCTTTCAATGAGCAGTTCTTC CASSPYQGAFNEQFF
TRBJ1-5 NA TRBV7-8 NA TGTGCCAGCAGCGCTTGGAGGGACGTTGGCAATCAGCCCCAGCATTTT CASSAWRDVGNQPQHF
TRBJ2-1 NA TRBV6-1 NA TGTGCCAGAGGGACTGCCAATGAGCAGTTCTTC CARGTANEQFF
TRBJ1-3 once TRBV29-1 NA TGCAGCGTTGCCCTGGGGCGGTTAAGCTCTGGAAACACCATATATTTT CSVALGRLSSGNTIYF
TRBJ2-5 NA TRBV21-1 NA TGTGCCAGCAGGAATAACCGGGACAGGAAAGAGACCCAGTACTTC CASRNNRDRKETQYF
TRBJ2-5 NA TRBV29-1 NA TGCAGCGTTTTGGTCCAGGGCCAAGAGACCCAGTACTTC CSVLVQGQETQYF
TRBJ2-7 NA TRBV27 TRBD2 TGTGCCAGCAGTCCCGGACTAGCCCCATACGAGCAGTACTTC CASSPGLAPYEQYF
TRBJ2-7 NA TRBV5-1 NA TGCGCCAGCAAAATGGGACAATCCTCCTACGAGCAGTACTTC CASKMGQSSYEQYF
TRBJ2-4 NA TRBV18 TRBD2 TGTGCCAGCTCACGAGTAGCGGGAGGTATAAACATTCAGTACTTC CASSRVAGGINIQYF
TRBJ1-1 NA TRBV6-1 NA TGTGCCAGCAGTAAAACGGGAGGGCCTGAAGCTTTCTTT CASSKTGGPEAFF
TRBJ2-3 NA TRBV6-4 TRBD2 TGTGCCAGCAGTGACACCAAGCGGGGGCCCACAGATACGCAGTATTTT CASSDTKRGPTDTQYF
TRBJ2-3 NA TRBV13 TRBD1 TGTGCCAGCAGCTTAGGGACAGGGGGCTTCTCCCTCGTCACAGATACGCAGTATTTT CASSLGTGGFSLVTDTQYF